One sample yielded the 20 T cell receptor beta chains listed below, sequenced in a study of T cells after yellow fever vaccination. From the 5' RACE reads, TCRdb called clonotypes with MiXCR, one entry per CDR3 protein. The sample yields approximately 31,000 distinct CDR3 sequences, 10% seen once. The sequenced sample was PBMCs, either bulk or a sorted T-cell subset (CD4+, CD8+, memory, or dextramer-sorted; not recorded which), obtained around 15 days after the first yellow fever vaccination. These TCRs come from a man aged 18 to 29 who received the YFV17D yellow fever vaccine.

This clonotype was picked up many times. This sequence joins TRBV7-2 and TRBJ1-5, with 7 bases that match TRBD1. There are 14 residues in the CDR3. V shed 5 bases and J 7 bases; nucleotides not matched to a gene: 8. Germline assignment: CDR1 SGHTA and CDR2 FQGNSA. The CDR3 spells CASSSNRGEQPQHF. CDR3 in DNA: TGTGCCAGCAGCAGCAACAGGGGAGAACAGCCCCAGCATTTT.

This clonotype came up a few times. The chain uses TRBV11-3 and TRBJ2-5; TRBD2 agrees at 14 bases. In germline, CDR1 is SGHNT, CDR2 YENEEA. V lost 4 bases and J lost 0; bases outside the gene matches: 4. This CDR3 region has 17 residues. The CDR3 protein is CASSSGTSGGYQETQYF. The CDR3 DNA sequence: TGTGCCAGCAGCTCCGGGACTAGCGGGGGATACCAAGAGACCCAGTACTTC.

This clonotype was observed at least ten times. The CDR3 loop is CASQANYGYTF. The CDR3 DNA reads TGTGCCAGCCAAGCTAACTATGGCTACACCTTC. This chain links TRBV2 with TRBJ1-2; no firm D call. The germline CDR1 and CDR2 sequences are SNHLY and FYNNEI. V gave up 8 bases and J gave up 0 bases, with 4 bases separating them. This CDR3 comprises 11 residues.

This clonotype has just a few counts. The chain uses TRBV2 and TRBJ1-1; unclear D gene. V shed 1 base and J shed 1 base, with 10 bases lying between them. Germline-derived CDR1 and CDR2 are SNHLY and FYNNEI. This CDR3 contains 15 residues. The DNA for the CDR3 is TGTGCCAGCAGTGAAGAGATGGCCGGGAACACTGAAGCTTTCTTT. Translation gives CASSEEMAGNTEAFF.

This clonotype occurred many times. This chain joins TRBV11-2 and TRBJ2-3; tentatively, D is TRBD2 (5 bases). This CDR3 spans 12 amino acids. Trimming took off 8 bases at V and 6 bases at J, with 12 bases between the two ends. Germline V CDR1 and CDR2: SGHAT, FQNNGV. CDR3 bases: TGTGCCAGCTGCTCCGGCGGGGATACGCAGTATTTT. It yields the protein CASCSGGDTQYF.

To note about this clonotype: This may arise from a read error, as a much more abundant clone is one base away. V gene TRBV4-2 combines with J gene TRBJ2-3; tentative D call: TRBD1 (5 bases). Germline V lookup: CDR1 LGHNA, CDR2 YNFKEQ. CDR3 length: 17 amino acids. V lost 0 bases to trimming and J lost 1 base, with 14 bases between them. In DNA form, the CDR3 reads TGTGCCAGCAGCCAAGAAGCAACCGTGGGGCGCACAGATACGCAGTATTTT. The encoded protein is CASSQEATVGRTDTQYF.

This clonotype showed up many times. The chain combines TRBV7-2 with TRBJ2-3; D remains ambiguous. The CDR3 is 14 residues long. CDR1 is SGHTA, CDR2 FQGNSA, per germline. Trimming took off 5 bases at V and 0 bases at J, with 9 bases between the two ends. The CDR3 DNA reads as TGTGCCAGCAGCCGAGACCGTAGCACAGATACGCAGTATTTT. Translation gives CASSRDRSTDTQYF. The full variable domain, in which reference TRBV7-2 and TRBJ2-3 provide the parts outside the CDR3, is GAGVSQSPSNKVTEKGKDVELRCDPISGHTALYWYRQSLGQGLEFLIYFQGNSAPDKSGLPSDRFSAERTGGSVSTLTIQRTQQEDSAVYLCASSRDRSTDTQYFGPGTRLTVL.

Worth noting for this clonotype: A read error is possible here, since a much larger clone lies one base away. V is TRBV29-1 and J is TRBJ2-3, with 7 bases lining up with TRBD2. Germline lookup yields CDR1 SQVTM and CDR2 ANQGSEA. The CDR3 runs 13 residues. Unmatched junction bases numbered 8, after V lost 7 bases and J lost 4 bases. CDR3 DNA: TGCAGCGCCAGCGGGGTGGGCGCAGATACGCAGTATTTT. This encodes CSASGVGADTQYF.

V is TRBV19 and J is TRBJ2-1, with 9 bases matching TRBD2. Looked up from germline, CDR1 is LNHDA and CDR2 is SQIVND (reference sequence). V lost 5 bases to trimming and J lost 12 bases; unmatched junction nucleotides: 14. The CDR3 has 15 amino acids. The CDR3 loop reads CASSVGSGGSEWQFF. The CDR3 DNA is TGTGCCAGTAGTGTAGGGAGCGGGGGGTCAGAATGGCAGTTCTTC. Looking up the rest from reference TRBV19 and TRBJ2-1 gives the full variable domain: DGGITQSPKYLFRKEGQNVTLSCEQNLNHDAMYWYRQDPGQGLRLIYYSQIVNDFQKGDIAEGYSVSREKKESFPLTVTSAQKNPTAFYLCASSVGSGGSEWQFFGPGTRLTVL.

At least ten counts were recorded for this clonotype. The V call is TRBV12-3 or TRBV12-4, the J call TRBJ2-3, with TRBD2 matching 10 bases. Unmatched junction bases numbered 7, after V lost 3 bases and J lost 1 base. This CDR3 spans 17 amino acids. The CDR3 spells CASSLYSSGGGTDTQYF. CDR3 bases: TGTGCCAGCAGTTTGTATTCTAGCGGGGGAGGCACAGATACGCAGTATTTT.

This clonotype has ten or more counts. The chain uses TRBV7-8 and TRBJ2-6, with D tentatively TRBD2 (5 bases). There are 18 residues in the CDR3. The V gene lost 0 bases and the J gene lost 0 bases, with 12 bases spanning the gap. The V gene's germline CDR1 is SGHVS and CDR2 FQNEAQ. In nucleotides, the CDR3 is TGTGCCAGCAGCTTAGCAGGGTTGGACTTCTCTGGGGCCAACGTCCTGACTTTC. Residues: CASSLAGLDFSGANVLTF.

On this clonotype: Mismatch with germline at one junction end may stem from a read error. The chain joins TRBV7-6 to TRBJ1-5, with a possible D match to TRBD1 (6 bases). The CDR3 extends over 14 amino acids. CDR1 and CDR2 from the germline V gene are SGHVS and FNYEAQ. CDR3 in amino acids: CARSLWGRGQPQHF. In DNA form, the CDR3 reads TGTGCCAGAAGCTTATGGGGCAGGGGTCAGCCCCAGCATTTT.

As regards this clonotype: Being one base from a much bigger clone, this may be a read error. This chain connects TRBV12-3 or TRBV12-4 to TRBJ1-3, with D unclear. Trimming removed 6 bases from V and 8 bases from J, with 17 bases in between. The CDR3 is made up of 14 amino acids. The CDR3, as DNA: TGTGCCAGCAGCCCTGGATACGGTCTGGACACCATATATTTT. Protein product: CASSPGYGLDTIYF.

This clonotype has ten or more counts. The CDR3 DNA reads TGCGCCAGCAGCTTGAGAGACAGGGGGCGAGAGACCCAGTACTTC. Translating gives CASSLRDRGRETQYF. This chain connects TRBV5-1 to TRBJ2-5; 10 bases are a match to TRBD1. The germline V gene encodes CDR1 SGHRS and CDR2 YFSETQ. The CDR3 is made up of 15 amino acids. With V trimmed by 1 base and J by 4 bases, 4 bases remained unmatched.

This clonotype was counted many times. The chain joins TRBV7-9 to TRBJ2-5; 7 nucleotides line up with TRBD2. The CDR3 runs to 17 residues. The germline CDR1 and CDR2 sequences are SEHNR and FQNEAQ (reference sequence). V gave up 5 bases and J gave up 2 bases; unmatched junction bases: 14. For the CDR3, the DNA is TGTGCCAGCAGCCCCCTGGCGAGGGGAGGGACTCAAGAGACCCAGTACTTC. Its protein product is CASSPLARGGTQETQYF.

This clonotype appeared many times. The CDR3 sequence is CASSLGGRIAEAFF. The CDR3 bases are TGCGCCAGCAGCTTGGGGGGCCGCATCGCTGAAGCTTTCTTT. The chain has TRBV5-1 and TRBJ1-1, with D tentatively TRBD1 (5 bases). The CDR3 contains 14 residues. Trimming removed 0 bases at V and 6 bases at J, with 12 bases between. Germline CDR1 SGHRS, CDR2 YFSETQ. The variable domain in full, with the rest retrieved from reference TRBV5-1 and TRBJ1-1, is KAGVTQTPRYLIKTRGQQVTLSCSPISGHRSVSWYQQTPGQGLQFLFEYFSETQRNKGNFPGRFSGRQFSNSRSEMNVSTLELGDSALYLCASSLGGRIAEAFFGQGTRLTVV.

This clonotype was detected many times. The V call is TRBV6-6, the J call TRBJ2-3, with TRBD1 matching 7 bases. Germline V gene data show CDR1 as MNHNY and CDR2 as SVGAGI (reference sequence). V lost 8 bases, J lost 1 base, and 6 bases stayed unmatched. The CDR3 covers 14 residues. The CDR3 region has the DNA TGTGCCAGCCGAAGACAGGGCGGCACAGATACGCAGTATTTT. Amino acids: CASRRQGGTDTQYF.

This clonotype was detected ten times or more. The chain links TRBV3-1 to TRBJ2-2; D might be TRBD2 (6 bases). The CDR3 has 13 amino acids. The V gene's germline CDR1 is LGHDT and CDR2 YNNKEL (reference sequence). Trimming removed 3 bases from V and 6 bases from J, with 8 bases in between. CDR3 nucleotide sequence: TGTGCCAGCAGCCATAGGGACTCCGGGGAGCTGTTTTTT. It codes for CASSHRDSGELFF.

This clonotype was observed at least ten times. The chain is built from TRBV18 and TRBJ2-1, with a weak D call TRBD1 (6 bases). V lost 0 bases and J 8 bases, leaving 17 bases between the germline ends. The CDR3 runs 16 residues. From germline, CDR1 is KGHSH and CDR2 LQKENI. CDR3 coding DNA: TGTGCCAGCTCACCACCTTCCGGCATGAGGGGGTATGAGCAGTTCTTC. Protein product: CASSPPSGMRGYEQFF.

A remark on this clonotype: Being one base from a much bigger clone, this may be a read error. The gene calls are TRBV20-1 and TRBJ2-7, with D perhaps matching TRBD1 (6 bases). Per the germline V gene, CDR1 is DFQATT and CDR2 is SNEGSKA (reference sequence). The CDR3 extends over 13 amino acids. The CDR3 protein is CSGLPGQHYGQYF. In DNA form, the CDR3 reads TGCAGTGGGTTGCCCGGACAGCACTACGGGCAGTACTTC.